Only one count was recorded for the clone carrying this TCR beta chain. The sample belongs to a study of cytomegalovirus exposure and HLA in healthy donors. The PCR contained 60 Vbeta and 13 Jbeta primers. The assay was immunoSEQ multiplex PCR, and TCRdb's table has in-frame clones only and misses some. Among about 150,000 clones listed, over 60% were seen once. Sequencing input: PBMCs. This TCR was recovered from a middle-aged man in good health and CMV-seropositive.

Here the CDR3 reads CATLVRVDSPLHF. The CDR3 coding sequence is TGTGCCACCTTAGTCCGTGTGGATTCACCCCTCCACTTT. The chain joins TRBV6-1 to TRBJ1-6; no firm D call. CDR3 length equals 13 residues. V dropped 10 bases and J dropped 8 bases, with 15 bases sitting between them. The germline V gene has CDR1 MNHNS and CDR2 SASEGT.